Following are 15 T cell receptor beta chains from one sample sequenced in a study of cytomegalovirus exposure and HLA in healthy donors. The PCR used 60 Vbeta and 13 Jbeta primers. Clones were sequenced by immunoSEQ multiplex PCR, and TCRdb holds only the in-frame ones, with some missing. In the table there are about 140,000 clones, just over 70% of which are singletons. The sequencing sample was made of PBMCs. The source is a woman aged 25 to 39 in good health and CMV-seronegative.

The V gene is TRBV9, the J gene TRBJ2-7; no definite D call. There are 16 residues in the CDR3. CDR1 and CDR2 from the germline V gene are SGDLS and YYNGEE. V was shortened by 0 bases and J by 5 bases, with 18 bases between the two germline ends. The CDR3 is CASSVEKHDGPNEQYF. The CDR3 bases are TGTGCCAGCAGCGTAGAGAAGCACGATGGGCCCAACGAGCAGTACTTC.

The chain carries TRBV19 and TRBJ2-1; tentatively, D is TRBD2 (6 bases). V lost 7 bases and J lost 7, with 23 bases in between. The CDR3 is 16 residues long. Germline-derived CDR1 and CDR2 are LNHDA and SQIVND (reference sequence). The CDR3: CASNPPRGRKLNEQFF. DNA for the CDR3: TGTGCCAGTAACCCCCCGCGGGGCCGGAAACTAAATGAGCAGTTCTTC.

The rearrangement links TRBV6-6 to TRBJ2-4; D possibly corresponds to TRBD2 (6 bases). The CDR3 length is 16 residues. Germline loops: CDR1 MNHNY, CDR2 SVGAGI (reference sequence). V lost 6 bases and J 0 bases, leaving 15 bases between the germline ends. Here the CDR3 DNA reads TGTGCCAGCAGCCCAGCGGGCTTACTAGCCAAAAACATTCAGTACTTC. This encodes CASSPAGLLAKNIQYF.

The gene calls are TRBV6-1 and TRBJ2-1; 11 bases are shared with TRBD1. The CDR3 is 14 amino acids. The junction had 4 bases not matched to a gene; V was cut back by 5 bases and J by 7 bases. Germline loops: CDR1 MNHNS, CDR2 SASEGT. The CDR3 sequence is CASSPDRGRNEQFF. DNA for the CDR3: TGTGCCAGCAGTCCGGACAGGGGGCGGAATGAGCAGTTCTTC.

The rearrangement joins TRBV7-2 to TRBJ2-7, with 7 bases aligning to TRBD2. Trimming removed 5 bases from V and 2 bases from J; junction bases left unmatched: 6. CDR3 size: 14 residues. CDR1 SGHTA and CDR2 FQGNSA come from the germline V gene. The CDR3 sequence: CASSRWEGPYEQYV. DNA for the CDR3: TGTGCCAGCAGCCGATGGGAGGGACCCTACGAGCAGTACGTC.

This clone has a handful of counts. The CDR3 region is CASRLGPPLDRVDEQYV. The CDR3 DNA reads TGTGCAAGTCGCTTAGGTCCCCCCCTTGACAGGGTGGACGAGCAGTACGTC. This chain uses TRBV12-2 with TRBJ2-7; TRBD1 is the table's D call and was not checked against the DNA. TRBV12-2 is shown as a pseudogene. The CDR3 consists of 17 residues.

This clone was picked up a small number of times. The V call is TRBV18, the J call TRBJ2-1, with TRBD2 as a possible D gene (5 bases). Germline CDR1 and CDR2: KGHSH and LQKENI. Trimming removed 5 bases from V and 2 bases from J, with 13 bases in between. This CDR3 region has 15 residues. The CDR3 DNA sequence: TGTGCCAGCTCATCACAAGCGGCTGCCTACAATGAGCAGTTCTTC. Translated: CASSSQAAAYNEQFF. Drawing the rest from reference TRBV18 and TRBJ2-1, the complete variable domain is NAGVMQNPRHLVRRRGQEARLRCSPMKGHSHVYWYRQLPEEGLKFMVYLQKENIIDESGMPKERFSAEFPKEGPSILRIQQVVRGDSAAYFCASSSQAAAYNEQFFGPGTRLTVL.

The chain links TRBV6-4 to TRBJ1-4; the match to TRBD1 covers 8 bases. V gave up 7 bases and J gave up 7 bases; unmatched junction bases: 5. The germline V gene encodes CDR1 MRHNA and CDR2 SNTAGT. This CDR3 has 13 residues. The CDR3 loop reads CASKGQGTEKLFF. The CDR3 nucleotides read TGTGCCAGCAAAGGACAGGGCACTGAAAAACTGTTTTTT.

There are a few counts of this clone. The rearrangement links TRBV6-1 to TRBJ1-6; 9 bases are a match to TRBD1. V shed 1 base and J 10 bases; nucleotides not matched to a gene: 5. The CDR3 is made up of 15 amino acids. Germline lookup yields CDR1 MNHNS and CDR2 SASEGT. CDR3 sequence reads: CASSEGTDRGSPLHF. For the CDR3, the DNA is TGTGCCAGCAGTGAAGGCACGGACAGGGGCTCACCCCTCCACTTT.

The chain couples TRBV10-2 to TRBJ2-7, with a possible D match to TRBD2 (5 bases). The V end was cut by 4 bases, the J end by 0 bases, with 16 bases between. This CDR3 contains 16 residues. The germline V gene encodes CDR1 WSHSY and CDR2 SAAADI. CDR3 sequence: CASSGNLASTSYEQYF. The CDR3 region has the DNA TGCGCCAGCAGTGGGAACCTAGCTTCAACCTCCTACGAGCAGTACTTC.

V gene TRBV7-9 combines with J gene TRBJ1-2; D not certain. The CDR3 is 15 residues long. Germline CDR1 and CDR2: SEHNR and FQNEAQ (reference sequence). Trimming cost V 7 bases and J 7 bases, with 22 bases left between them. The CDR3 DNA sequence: TGTGCCAGCATCCCCCTAGGTCGGGGATCAGGTGGCTACACCTTC. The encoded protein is CASIPLGRGSGGYTF.

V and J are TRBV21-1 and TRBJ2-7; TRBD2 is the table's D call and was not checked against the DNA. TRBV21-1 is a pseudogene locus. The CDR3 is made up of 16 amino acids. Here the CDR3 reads CASSKDLGGSDYEQYF. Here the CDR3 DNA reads TGTGCCAGCAGCAAAGATTTGGGGGGGTCCGACTACGAGCAGTACTTC.

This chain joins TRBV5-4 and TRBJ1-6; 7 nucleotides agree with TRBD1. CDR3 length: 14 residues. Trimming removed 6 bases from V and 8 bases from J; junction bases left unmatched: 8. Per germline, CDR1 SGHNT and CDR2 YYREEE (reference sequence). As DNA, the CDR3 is TGTGCCAGCACCGACGTTACAGGGGATTCACCCCTCCACTTT. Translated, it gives CASTDVTGDSPLHF.

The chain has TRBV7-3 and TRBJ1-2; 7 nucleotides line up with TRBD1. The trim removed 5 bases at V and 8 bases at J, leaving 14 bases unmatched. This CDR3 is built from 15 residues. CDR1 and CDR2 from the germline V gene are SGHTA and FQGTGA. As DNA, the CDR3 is TGTGCCAGCAGCCTATCTGAGGGGGCCGCGGAGGGCTACACCTTC. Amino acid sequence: CASSLSEGAAEGYTF.

CDR3 sequence reads: CASSRGSSGANVLTF. For the CDR3, the DNA is TGCGCCAGCAGCCGGGGATCTTCTGGGGCCAACGTCCTGACTTTC. This chain links TRBV5-1 with TRBJ2-6, with TRBD2 as a possible D gene (5 bases). CDR3 length: 15 residues. Germline values: CDR1 SGHRS, CDR2 YFSETQ. Deletions cut 4 bases from V and 1 base from J, with 9 bases between.